The table lists the clone carrying this T cell receptor (beta chain) with many counts. Antigen: not known. The CDR3 is 14 amino acids. With 4 bases clipped from V and 6 bases from J, the junction kept 7 bases outside the gene matches. Germline values: CDR1 SGHAT, CDR2 FQNNGV. Three rounds of nested PCR, following a modified ARM-PCR protocol, produced the TCRbeta library. One entry per CDR3 protein, called by TCRdb with MiXCR from the multiplex PCR reads. The sample carries about 110,000 distinct CDR3 sequences, roughly 80% recorded once. The template was RNA from unsorted bulk tissue. Donors were chemotherapy-naive, newly diagnosed lung cancer surgical patients in China, August–late 2014. The record originates from a study of tumor and adjacent non-tumor tissue in lung cancer. Study results and caveats: Significantly higher TCR diversity was found in tumor than normal lung. In normal lung, the top 100 clones were significantly more dominant than in tumor. Tumor TCR diversity, when higher, was linked to shorter survival.

The V gene is TRBV11-2, the J gene TRBJ1-1; TRBD1 aligns across 8 bases. The sample consisted of lung tumor tissue. The receptor was isolated from a woman aged 55-70 years with non-small cell lung cancer. The CDR3 loop is CASSSTTGVAEAFF. The CDR3, as DNA: TGTGCCAGCAGCTCCACGACAGGGGTGGCTGAAGCTTTCTTT.